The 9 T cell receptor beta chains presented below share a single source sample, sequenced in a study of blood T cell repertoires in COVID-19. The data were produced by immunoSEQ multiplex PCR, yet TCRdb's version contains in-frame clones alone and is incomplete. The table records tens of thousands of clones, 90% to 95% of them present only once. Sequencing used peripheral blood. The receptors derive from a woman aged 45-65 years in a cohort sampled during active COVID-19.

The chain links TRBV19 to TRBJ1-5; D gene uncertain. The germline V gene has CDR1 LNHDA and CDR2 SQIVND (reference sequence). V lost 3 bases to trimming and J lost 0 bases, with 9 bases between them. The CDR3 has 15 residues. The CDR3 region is CASSISDYSNQPQHF. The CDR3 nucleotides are TGTGCCAGTAGTATCTCAGATTATAGCAATCAGCCCCAGCATTTT.

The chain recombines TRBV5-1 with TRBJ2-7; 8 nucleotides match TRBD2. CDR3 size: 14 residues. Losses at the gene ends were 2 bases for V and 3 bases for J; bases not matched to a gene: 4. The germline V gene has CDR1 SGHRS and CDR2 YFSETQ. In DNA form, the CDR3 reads TGCGCCAGCAGCTTAACCGGGACTAGCTACGAGCAGTACTTC. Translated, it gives CASSLTGTSYEQYF.

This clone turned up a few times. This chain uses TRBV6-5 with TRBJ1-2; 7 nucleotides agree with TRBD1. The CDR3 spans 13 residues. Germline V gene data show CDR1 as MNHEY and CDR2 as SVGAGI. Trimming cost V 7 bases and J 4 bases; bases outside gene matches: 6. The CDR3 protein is CASTGPGGYGYTF. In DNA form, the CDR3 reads TGTGCCAGCACCGGACCAGGGGGCTATGGCTACACCTTC.

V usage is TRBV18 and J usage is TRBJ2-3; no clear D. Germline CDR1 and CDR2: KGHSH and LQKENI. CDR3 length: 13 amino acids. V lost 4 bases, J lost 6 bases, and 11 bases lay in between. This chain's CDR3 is CASSLDLPDTQYF. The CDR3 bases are TGTGCCAGCTCACTTGATCTACCCGATACGCAGTATTTT.

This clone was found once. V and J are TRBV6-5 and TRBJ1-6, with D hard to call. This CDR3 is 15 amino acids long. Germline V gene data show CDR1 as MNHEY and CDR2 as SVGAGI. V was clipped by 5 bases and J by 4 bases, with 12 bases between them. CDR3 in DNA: TGTGCCAGCAGTACTCTCAGCGGATATAATTCACCCCTCCACTTT. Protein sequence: CASSTLSGYNSPLHF.

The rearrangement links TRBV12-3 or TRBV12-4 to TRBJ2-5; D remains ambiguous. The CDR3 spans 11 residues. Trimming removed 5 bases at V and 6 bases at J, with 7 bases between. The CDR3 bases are TGTGCCAGCAGTCTCACTAAGACCCAGTACTTC. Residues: CASSLTKTQYF.

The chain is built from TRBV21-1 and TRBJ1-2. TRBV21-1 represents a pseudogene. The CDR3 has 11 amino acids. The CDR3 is CASGEAHGYTF. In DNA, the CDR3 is TGTGCCAGCGGAGAAGCACATGGCTACACCTTC.

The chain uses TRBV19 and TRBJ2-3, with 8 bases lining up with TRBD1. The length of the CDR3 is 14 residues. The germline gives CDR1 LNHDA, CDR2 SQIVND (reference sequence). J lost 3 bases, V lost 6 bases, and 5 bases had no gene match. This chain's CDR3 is CASRRDRRTDTQYF. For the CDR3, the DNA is TGTGCCAGTAGGCGGGACAGGAGGACAGATACGCAGTATTTT.

CDR3 loop: CASSFMGQRIEKLFF. In DNA, the CDR3 is TGCGCCAGCAGCTTTATGGGACAGAGGATTGAAAAACTGTTTTTT. The chain employs TRBV5-1 and TRBJ1-4, with TRBD1 matching 7 bases. V lost 2 bases, J lost 7 bases, and 8 bases stayed unmatched. CDR1 and CDR2 (germline): SGHRS, YFSETQ. There are 15 residues in the CDR3.